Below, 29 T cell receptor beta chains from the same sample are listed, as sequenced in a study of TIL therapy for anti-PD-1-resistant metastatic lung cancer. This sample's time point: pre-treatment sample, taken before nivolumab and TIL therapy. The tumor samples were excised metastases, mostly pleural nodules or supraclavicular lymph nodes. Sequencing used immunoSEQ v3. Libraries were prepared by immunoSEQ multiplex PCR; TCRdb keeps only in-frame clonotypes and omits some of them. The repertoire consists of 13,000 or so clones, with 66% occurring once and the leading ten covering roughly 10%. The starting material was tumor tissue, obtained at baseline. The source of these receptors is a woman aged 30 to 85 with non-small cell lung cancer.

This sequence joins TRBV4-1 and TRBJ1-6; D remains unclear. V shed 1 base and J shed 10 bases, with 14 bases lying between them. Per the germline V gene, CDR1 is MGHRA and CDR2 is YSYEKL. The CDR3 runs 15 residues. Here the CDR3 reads CASSQVFPLGSPLHF. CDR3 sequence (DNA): TGCGCCAGCAGCCAAGTTTTCCCGCTGGGGTCACCCCTCCACTTT.

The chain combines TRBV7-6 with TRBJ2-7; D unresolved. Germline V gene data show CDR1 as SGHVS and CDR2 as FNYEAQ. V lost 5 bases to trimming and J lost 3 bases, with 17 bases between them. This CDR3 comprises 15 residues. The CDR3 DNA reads TGTGCCAGCAGCCCCGGATTTAGCAAACACTACGAGCAGTACTTC. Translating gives CASSPGFSKHYEQYF.

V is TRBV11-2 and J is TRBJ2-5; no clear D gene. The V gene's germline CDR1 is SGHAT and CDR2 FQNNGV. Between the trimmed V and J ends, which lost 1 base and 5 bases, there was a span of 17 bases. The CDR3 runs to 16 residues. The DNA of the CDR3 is TGTGCCAGCAGCTTAGTGGGCTCCTCTGGGTGGGAGACCCAGTACTTC. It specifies CASSLVGSSGWETQYF.

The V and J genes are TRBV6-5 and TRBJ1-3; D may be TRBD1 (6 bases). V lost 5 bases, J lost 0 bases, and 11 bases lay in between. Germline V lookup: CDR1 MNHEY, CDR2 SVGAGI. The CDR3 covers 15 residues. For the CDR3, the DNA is TGTGCCAGCAGTACCACGACAGGCTCTGGAAACACCATATATTTT. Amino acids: CASSTTTGSGNTIYF.

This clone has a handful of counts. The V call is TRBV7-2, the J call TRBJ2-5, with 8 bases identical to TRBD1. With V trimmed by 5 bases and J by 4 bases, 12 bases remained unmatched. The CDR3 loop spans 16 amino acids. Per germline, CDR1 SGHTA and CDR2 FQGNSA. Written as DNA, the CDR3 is TGTGCCAGCAGCCCCTTGGGCAGGGGGCGCTCAGAGACCCAGTACTTC. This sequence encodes CASSPLGRGRSETQYF.

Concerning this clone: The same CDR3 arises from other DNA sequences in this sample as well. CDR3 sequence reads: CASSPGTDYEQYF. As DNA, the CDR3 is TGTGCCAGCAGTCCCGGGACAGACTACGAGCAGTACTTC. This chain links TRBV6-5 with TRBJ2-7; TRBD1 agrees at 7 bases. Germline lookup yields CDR1 MNHEY and CDR2 SVGAGI. The length of the CDR3 is 13 residues. The ends lost 5 bases at V and 3 bases at J; junction bases unmatched: 4.

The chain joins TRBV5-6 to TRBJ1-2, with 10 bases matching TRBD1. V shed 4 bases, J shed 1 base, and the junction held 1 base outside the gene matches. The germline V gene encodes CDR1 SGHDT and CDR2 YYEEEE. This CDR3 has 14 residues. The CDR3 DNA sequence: TGTGCCAGCAGCGGGACAGGGGTTAACTATGGCTACACCTTC. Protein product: CASSGTGVNYGYTF.

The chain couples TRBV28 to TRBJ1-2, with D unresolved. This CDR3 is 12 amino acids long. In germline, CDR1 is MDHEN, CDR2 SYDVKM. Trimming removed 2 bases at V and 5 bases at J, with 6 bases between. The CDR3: CASSLQSYGYTF. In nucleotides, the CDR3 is TGTGCCAGCAGTTTACAGTCGTATGGCTACACCTTC.

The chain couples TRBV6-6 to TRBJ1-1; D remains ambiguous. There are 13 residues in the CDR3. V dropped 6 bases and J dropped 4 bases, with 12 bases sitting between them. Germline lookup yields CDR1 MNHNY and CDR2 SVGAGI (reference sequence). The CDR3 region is CASSQERGTEAFF. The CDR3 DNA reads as TGTGCCAGCAGCCAGGAGCGGGGCACTGAAGCTTTCTTT.

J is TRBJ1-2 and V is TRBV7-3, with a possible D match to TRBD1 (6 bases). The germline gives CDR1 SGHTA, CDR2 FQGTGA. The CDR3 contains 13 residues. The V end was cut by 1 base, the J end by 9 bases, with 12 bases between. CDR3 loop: CASSLRRDTRYTF. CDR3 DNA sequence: TGTGCCAGCAGCTTAAGAAGGGACACCCGCTACACCTTC.

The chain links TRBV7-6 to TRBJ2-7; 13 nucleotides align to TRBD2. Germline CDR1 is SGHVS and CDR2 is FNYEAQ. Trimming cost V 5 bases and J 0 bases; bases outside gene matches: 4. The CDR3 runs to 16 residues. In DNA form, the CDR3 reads TGTGCCAGCAGCCTAGGACTAGCGGGGGCCTCCTACGAGCAGTACTTC. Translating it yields CASSLGLAGASYEQYF.

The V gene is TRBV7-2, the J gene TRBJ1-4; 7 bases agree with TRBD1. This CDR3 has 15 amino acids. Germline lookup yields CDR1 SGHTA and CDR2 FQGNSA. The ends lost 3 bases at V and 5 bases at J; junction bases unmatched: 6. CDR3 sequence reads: CASSLGTEKNEKLFF. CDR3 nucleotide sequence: TGTGCCAGCAGCTTGGGGACAGAAAAGAATGAAAAACTGTTTTTT.

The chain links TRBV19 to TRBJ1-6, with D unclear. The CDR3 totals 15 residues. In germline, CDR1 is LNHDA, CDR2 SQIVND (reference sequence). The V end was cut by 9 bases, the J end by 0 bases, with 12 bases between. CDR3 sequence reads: CASQGGSSYNSPLHF. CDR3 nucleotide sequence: TGTGCCAGCCAAGGAGGGAGCTCCTATAATTCACCCCTCCACTTT.

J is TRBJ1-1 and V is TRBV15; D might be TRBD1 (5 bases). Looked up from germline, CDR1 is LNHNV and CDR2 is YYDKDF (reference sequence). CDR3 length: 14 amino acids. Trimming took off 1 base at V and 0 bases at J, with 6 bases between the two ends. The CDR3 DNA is TGTGCCACCAGCAGAGGAGGGGTGAACACTGAAGCTTTCTTT. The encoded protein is CATSRGGVNTEAFF.

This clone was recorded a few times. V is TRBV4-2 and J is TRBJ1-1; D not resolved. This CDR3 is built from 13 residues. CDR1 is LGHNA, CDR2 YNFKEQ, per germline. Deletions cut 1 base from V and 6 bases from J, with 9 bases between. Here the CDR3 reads CASSQVEGSEAFF. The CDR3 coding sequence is TGTGCCAGCAGCCAAGTTGAAGGGTCTGAAGCTTTCTTT.

CDR3 loop: CASSPRLAGDTGELFF. The CDR3, as DNA: TGTGCCAGCTCACCTAGACTAGCGGGAGACACCGGGGAGCTGTTTTTT. The chain links TRBV18 to TRBJ2-2, with 12 bases aligning to TRBD2. Per the germline V gene, CDR1 is KGHSH and CDR2 is LQKENI. CDR3 length equals 16 residues. The V and J ends lost 3 bases and 3 bases, in that order; junction bases with no gene match: 2.

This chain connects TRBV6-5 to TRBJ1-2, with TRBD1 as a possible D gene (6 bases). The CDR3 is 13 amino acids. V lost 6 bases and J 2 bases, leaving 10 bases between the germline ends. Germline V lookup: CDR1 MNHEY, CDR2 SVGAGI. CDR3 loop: CASSLGQNYGYTF. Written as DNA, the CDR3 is TGTGCCAGCAGCTTAGGACAGAACTATGGCTACACCTTC.

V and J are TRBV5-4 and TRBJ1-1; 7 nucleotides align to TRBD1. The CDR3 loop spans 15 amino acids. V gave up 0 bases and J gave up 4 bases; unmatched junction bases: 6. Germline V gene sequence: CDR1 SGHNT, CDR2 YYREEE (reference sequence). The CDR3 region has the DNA TGTGCCAGCAGCTTGGGAGGGGGCAGGATCACTGAAGCTTTCTTT. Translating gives CASSLGGGRITEAFF.

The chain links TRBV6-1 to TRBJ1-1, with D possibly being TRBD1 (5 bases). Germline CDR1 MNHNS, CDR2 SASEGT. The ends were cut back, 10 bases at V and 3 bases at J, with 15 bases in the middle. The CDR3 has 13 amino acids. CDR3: CAITPGLDTEAFF. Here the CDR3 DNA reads TGTGCCATAACGCCGGGGCTGGACACTGAAGCTTTCTTT.

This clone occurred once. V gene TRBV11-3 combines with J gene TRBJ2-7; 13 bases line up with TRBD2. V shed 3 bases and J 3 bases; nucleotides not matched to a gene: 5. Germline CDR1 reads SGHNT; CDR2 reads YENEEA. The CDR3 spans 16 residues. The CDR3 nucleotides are TGTGCCAGCAGCTTGGTACTAGCGGGGGGGCTCTACGAGCAGTACTTC. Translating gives CASSLVLAGGLYEQYF.

CDR3 region: CASSYGQGSETQYF. Written as DNA, the CDR3 is TGTGCCAGCAGCTACGGACAGGGTAGTGAGACCCAGTACTTC. The chain carries TRBV7-7 and TRBJ2-5, with 8 nucleotides matching TRBD1. CDR1 and CDR2 from the germline V gene are SSHAT and FNYEAQ (reference sequence). CDR3 length: 14 residues. The J segment lost 5 bases and the V segment lost 4 bases, leaving 6 bases of the junction unmatched.

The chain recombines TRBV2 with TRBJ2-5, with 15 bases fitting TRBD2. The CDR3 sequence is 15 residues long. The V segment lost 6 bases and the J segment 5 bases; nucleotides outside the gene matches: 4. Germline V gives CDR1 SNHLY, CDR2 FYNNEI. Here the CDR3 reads CASSGGTSGGETQYF. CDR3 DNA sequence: TGTGCCAGCAGCGGAGGGACTAGCGGGGGGGAGACCCAGTACTTC. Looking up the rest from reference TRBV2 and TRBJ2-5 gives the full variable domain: EPEVTQTPSHQVTQMGQEVILRCVPISNHLYFYWYRQILGQKVEFLVSFYNNEISEKSEIFDDQFSVERPDGSNFTLKIRSTKLEDSAMYFCASSGGTSGGETQYFGPGTRLLVL.

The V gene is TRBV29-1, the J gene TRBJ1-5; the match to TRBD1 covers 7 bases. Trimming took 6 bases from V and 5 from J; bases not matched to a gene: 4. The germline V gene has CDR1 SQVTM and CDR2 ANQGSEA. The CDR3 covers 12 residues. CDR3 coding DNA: TGCAGCGTGAGACAGGGCGATCAGCCCCAGCATTTT. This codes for CSVRQGDQPQHF.

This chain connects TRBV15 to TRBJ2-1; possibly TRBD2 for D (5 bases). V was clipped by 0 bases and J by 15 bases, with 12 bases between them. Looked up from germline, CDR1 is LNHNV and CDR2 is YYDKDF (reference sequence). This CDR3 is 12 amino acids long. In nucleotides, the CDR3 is TGTGCCACCAGCAGAGATGGGAGAGTATCGTTCTTC. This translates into CATSRDGRVSFF.

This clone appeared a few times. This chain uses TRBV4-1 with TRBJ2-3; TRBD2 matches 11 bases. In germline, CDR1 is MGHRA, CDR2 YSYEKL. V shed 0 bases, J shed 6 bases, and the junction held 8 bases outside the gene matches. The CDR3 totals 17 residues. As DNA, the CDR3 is TGCGCCAGCAGCCAAGATGGGCTAGCGGGAGGTGTGGATACGCAGTATTTT. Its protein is CASSQDGLAGGVDTQYF.

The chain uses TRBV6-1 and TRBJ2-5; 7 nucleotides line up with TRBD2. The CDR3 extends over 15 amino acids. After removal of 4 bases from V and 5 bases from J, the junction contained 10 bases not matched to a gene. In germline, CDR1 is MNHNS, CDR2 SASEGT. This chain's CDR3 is CASSGGIAGGETQYF. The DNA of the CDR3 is TGTGCCAGCAGTGGGGGTATAGCGGGTGGGGAGACCCAGTACTTC.

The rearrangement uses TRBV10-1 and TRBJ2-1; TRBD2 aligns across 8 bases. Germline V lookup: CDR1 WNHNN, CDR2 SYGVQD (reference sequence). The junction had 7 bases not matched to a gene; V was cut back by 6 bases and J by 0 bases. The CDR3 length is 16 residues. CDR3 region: CASSETSGSSYNEQFF. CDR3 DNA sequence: TGCGCCAGCAGCGAAACTAGCGGCAGCTCCTACAATGAGCAGTTCTTC.

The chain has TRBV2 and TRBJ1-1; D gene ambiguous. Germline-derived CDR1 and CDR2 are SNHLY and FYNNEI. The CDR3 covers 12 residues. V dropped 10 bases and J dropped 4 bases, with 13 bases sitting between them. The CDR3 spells CANAGRGTEAFF. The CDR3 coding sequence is TGTGCCAACGCCGGCCGGGGCACTGAAGCTTTCTTT.

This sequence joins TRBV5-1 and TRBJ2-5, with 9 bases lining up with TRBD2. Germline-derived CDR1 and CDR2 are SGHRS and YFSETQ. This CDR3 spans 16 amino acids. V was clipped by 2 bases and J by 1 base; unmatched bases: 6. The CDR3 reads CASSLAGGYVQETQYF. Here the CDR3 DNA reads TGCGCCAGCAGCTTAGCGGGAGGATACGTCCAAGAGACCCAGTACTTC.